This T cell receptor beta chain derives from a study of T cell responses to AZD1222 COVID-19 vaccine. On this clone itself: Its specificity is unknown.

There are 12 residues in the CDR3. The V end was cut by 4 bases, the J end by 5 bases, with 9 bases between. CDR1 is SGHNT and CDR2 is YYREEE in the germline V gene (reference sequence). This table comes from immunoSEQ multiplex PCR, and its TCRdb copy is limited to in-frame clones, with some not included. The sample yields about 77,000 clones, 92% seen once. The study's findings and limits: Donors in the cohort were predominantly white British and more often female, and clonal diversity was possibly underestimated.

This receptor was obtained from an adult who received the AZD1222 COVID-19 vaccine. The chain is built from TRBV5-4 and TRBJ2-5, with D unresolved. Here the sequenced sample was peripheral blood, taken 28 days after the second AZD1222 dose. The CDR3 DNA sequence: TGTGCCAGCAGCGCGGATAGGGAGACCCAGTACTTC. It codes for CASSADRETQYF.